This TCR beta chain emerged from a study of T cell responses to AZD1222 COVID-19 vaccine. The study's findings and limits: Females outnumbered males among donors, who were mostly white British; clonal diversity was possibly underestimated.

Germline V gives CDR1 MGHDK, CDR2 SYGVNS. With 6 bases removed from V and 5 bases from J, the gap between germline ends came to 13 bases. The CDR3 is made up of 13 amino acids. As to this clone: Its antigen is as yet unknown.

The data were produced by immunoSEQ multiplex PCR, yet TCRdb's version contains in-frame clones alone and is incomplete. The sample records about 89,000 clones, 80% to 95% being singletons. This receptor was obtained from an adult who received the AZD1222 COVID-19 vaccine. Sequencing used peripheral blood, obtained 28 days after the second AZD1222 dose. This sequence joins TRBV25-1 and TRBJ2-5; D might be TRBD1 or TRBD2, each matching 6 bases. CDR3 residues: CASREGEGETQYF. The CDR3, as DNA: TGTGCCAGCAGGGAGGGGGAAGGGGAGACCCAGTACTTC. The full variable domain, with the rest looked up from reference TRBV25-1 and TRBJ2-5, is EADIYQTPRYLVIGTGKKITLECSQTMGHDKMYWYQQDPGMELHLIHYSYGVNSTEKGDLSSESTVSRIRTEHFPLTLESARPSHTSQYLCASREGEGETQYFGPGTRLLVL.